Sequencing of this T cell receptor beta chain was carried out in a study of blood T cell repertoires in COVID-19. On the study more broadly: Italy, Spain and the United States were the sources of the convalescent and acute COVID-19 samples.

Germline values: CDR1 SGHAT, CDR2 FQNNGV. V lost 2 bases to trimming and J lost 4 bases, with 15 bases between them. CDR3 length: 15 residues. Original handling: Cell counts per sample came from amplifying reference gene primers. TCRdb keeps only in-frame clones here, not all; method: immunoSEQ multiplex PCR. V and J calls plus clone size are reproduced from that table; the DNA served to infer D and trimming. The sample has roughly 30,000 clones; approximately 83% are singletons. Sequencing was performed on peripheral blood. This sequence originates from a human donor in a cohort sampled during active COVID-19. V is TRBV11-2 and J is TRBJ2-7; TRBD1 might be the D (5 bases). The CDR3 DNA sequence: TGTGCCAGCAGCTTAATGGGGCCTTCAGTGTACGAGCAGTACTTC. This translates into CASSLMGPSVYEQYF.